These 5 T cell receptor beta chains share one sample of origin, sequenced in a study of beta chain features in type 1 diabetes. General observations from the study: Type 1 diabetes patients had moderately but significantly shorter TCRB CDR3s in all four CD4+ subsets.

The sequenced template was cDNA made from the entire isolated RNA. Clones were sequenced by immunoSEQ multiplex PCR, and TCRdb holds only the in-frame ones, with some missing. The data hold about 160,000 clones, with around 8.3% observed a single time. What these receptors recognize is not known. Sequenced material: central memory CD4+ T cells from blood. These receptors all stem from a woman under 30 with type 1 diabetes.

The chain is built from TRBV18 and TRBJ2-7, with a possible D match to TRBD2 (5 bases). The CDR3 runs to 17 residues. Per the germline V gene, CDR1 is KGHSH and CDR2 is LQKENI. The V end was cut by 5 bases, the J end by 7 bases, with 27 bases between. CDR3 amino acids: CASSTSALPAGSREQYF. CDR3 coding DNA: TGTGCCAGCTCAACCTCTGCTCTCCCGGCGGGCTCTAGGGAGCAGTACTTC.

This chain uses TRBV30 with TRBJ1-2, with 8 bases identical to TRBD1. V dropped 8 bases and J dropped 6; count of bases not matched to a gene: 5. The CDR3 runs 11 residues. The germline gives CDR1 GTSNPN, CDR2 SVGIG (reference sequence). The CDR3 here is CALDRVNGYTF. CDR3 DNA: TGTGCCCTGGACAGGGTAAATGGCTACACCTTC.

This clone has more than one count but fewer than ten. CDR3 nucleotides: TGCAGTGCTCGACAGGGGAATGAGCAGTTCTTC. It codes for CSARQGNEQFF. The chain employs TRBV20-1 and TRBJ2-1; 8 nucleotides agree with TRBD1. The germline V gene encodes CDR1 DFQATT and CDR2 SNEGSKA (reference sequence). The ends lost 5 bases at V and 7 bases at J; junction bases unmatched: 1. The CDR3 is 11 amino acids.

The chain joins TRBV11-3 to TRBJ2-3; 10 bases match TRBD2. The CDR3 extends over 15 amino acids. V gave up 6 bases and J gave up 0 bases; unmatched junction bases: 3. CDR1 and CDR2 from the germline V gene are SGHNT and YENEEA. CDR3 sequence (DNA): TGTGCCAGCAGGCAGACTAGCGGGAGCACAGATACGCAGTATTTT. Its translation: CASRQTSGSTDTQYF.

The chain has TRBV6-5 and TRBJ2-1; 12 nucleotides align to TRBD2. The CDR3 has 15 amino acids. Germline V gene sequence: CDR1 MNHEY, CDR2 SVGAGI. The J segment lost 2 bases and the V segment lost 5 bases, leaving 1 base of the junction unmatched. The DNA of the CDR3 is TGTGCCAGCAGTCGGACTAGCGGGACCTACAATGAGCAGTTCTTC. Protein product: CASSRTSGTYNEQFF.